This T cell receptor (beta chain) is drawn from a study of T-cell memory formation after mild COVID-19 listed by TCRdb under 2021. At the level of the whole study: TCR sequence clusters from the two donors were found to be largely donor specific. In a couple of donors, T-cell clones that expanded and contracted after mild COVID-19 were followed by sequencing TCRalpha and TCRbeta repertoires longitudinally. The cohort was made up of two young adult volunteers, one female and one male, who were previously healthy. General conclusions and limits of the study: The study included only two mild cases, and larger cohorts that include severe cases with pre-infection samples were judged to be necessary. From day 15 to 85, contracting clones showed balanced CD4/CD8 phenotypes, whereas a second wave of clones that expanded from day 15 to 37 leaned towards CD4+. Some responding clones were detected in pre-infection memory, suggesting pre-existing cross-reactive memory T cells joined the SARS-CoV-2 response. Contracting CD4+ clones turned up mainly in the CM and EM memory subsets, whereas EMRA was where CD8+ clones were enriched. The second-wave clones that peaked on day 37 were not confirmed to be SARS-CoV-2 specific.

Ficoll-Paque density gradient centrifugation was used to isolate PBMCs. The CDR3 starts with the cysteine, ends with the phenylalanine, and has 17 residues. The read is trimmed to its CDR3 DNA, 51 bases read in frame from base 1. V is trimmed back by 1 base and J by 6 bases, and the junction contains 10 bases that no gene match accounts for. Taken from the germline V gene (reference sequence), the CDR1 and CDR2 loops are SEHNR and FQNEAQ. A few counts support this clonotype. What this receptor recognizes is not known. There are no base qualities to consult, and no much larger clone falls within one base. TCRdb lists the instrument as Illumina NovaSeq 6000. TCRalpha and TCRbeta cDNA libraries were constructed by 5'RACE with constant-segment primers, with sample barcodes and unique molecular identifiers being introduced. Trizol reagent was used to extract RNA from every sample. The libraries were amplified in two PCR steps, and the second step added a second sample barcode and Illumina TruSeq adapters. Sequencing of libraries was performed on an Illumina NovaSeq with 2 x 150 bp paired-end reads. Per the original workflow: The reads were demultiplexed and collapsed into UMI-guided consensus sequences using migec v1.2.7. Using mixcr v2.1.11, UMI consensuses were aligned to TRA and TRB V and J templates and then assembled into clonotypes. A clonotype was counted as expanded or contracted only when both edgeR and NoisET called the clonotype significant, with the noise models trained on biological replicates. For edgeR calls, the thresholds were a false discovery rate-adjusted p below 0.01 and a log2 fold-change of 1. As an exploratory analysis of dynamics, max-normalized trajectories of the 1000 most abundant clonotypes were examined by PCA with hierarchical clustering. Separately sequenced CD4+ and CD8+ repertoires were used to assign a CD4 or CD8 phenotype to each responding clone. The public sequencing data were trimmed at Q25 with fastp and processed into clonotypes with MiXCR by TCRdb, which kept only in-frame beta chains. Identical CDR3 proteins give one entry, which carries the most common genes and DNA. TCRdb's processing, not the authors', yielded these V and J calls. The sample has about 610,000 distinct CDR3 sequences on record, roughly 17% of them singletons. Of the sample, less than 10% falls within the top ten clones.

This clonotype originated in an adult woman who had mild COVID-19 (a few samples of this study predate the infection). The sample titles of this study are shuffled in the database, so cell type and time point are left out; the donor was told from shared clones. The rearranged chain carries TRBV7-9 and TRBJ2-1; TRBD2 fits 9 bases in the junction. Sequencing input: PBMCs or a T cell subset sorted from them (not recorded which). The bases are TGTGCCAGCAGCTTAGTCCCCTCTAGCGGGATTCCCAATGAGCAGTTCTTC. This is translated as CASSLVPSSGIPNEQFF.